The 13 T cell receptor beta chains in this list originate from one sample, sequenced in a study of blood T cells in healthy people across ages. A sample-barcoded 5' primer and a J-beta primer mix were used in a second PCR of roughly 6 to 11 cycles. TCRdb processed the 5' RACE reads anew with MiXCR; each CDR3 protein has one entry. The sample lists about 570,000 distinct CDR3 sequences; roughly a quarter were seen once. Sequencing was done on a sample of blood. The receptor source for this set is a woman between 70 and 85 years old in good health.

This clonotype turned up a few times. The V gene is TRBV11-3, the J gene TRBJ2-1, with D possibly matching TRBD2 (5 bases). The CDR3 has 15 amino acids. The germline CDR1 and CDR2 sequences are SGHNT and YENEEA. V shed 3 bases and J shed 4 bases, with 13 bases lying between them. The CDR3 region is CASSFAGVEYNEQFF. Here the CDR3 DNA reads TGTGCCAGCAGCTTTGCCGGGGTCGAGTACAATGAGCAGTTCTTC.

The sample holds a few counts of this clonotype. V gene TRBV7-2 combines with J gene TRBJ2-5; 9 bases agree with TRBD2. Germline lookup yields CDR1 SGHTA and CDR2 FQGNSA. The CDR3 is 14 amino acids. V shed 4 bases, J shed 5 bases, and the junction held 5 bases outside the gene matches. The CDR3 region has the DNA TGTGCCAGCAGCTCGTACGGGACTAGCGAGACCCAGTACTTC. The encoded protein is CASSSYGTSETQYF.

The rearrangement uses TRBV2 and TRBJ2-7; perhaps TRBD2 as D (6 bases). The germline V gene has CDR1 SNHLY and CDR2 FYNNEI. This CDR3 spans 12 amino acids. V lost 10 bases to trimming and J lost 9 bases, with 19 bases between them. CDR3 in amino acids: CATRERRDGQYF. DNA for the CDR3: TGTGCCACCCGGGAGAGAAGGGACGGGCAGTACTTC. Combining the CDR3 with reference TRBV2 and TRBJ2-7 gives the whole variable domain EPEVTQTPSHQVTQMGQEVILRCVPISNHLYFYWYRQILGQKVEFLVSFYNNEISEKSEIFDDQFSVERPDGSNFTLKIRSTKLEDSAMYFCATRERRDGQYFGPGTRLTVT.

The chain recombines TRBV12-3 or TRBV12-4 with TRBJ1-3; the D is unclear. V shed 6 bases and J shed 2 bases, with 11 bases lying between them. CDR3 length: 14 residues. The CDR3 here is CASSSGLTGNTIYF. Here the CDR3 DNA reads TGTGCCAGCAGCAGCGGACTGACTGGAAACACCATATATTTT.

The chain carries TRBV4-3 and TRBJ2-3, with 11 positions matching TRBD2. The V segment lost 4 bases and the J segment 5 bases; nucleotides outside the gene matches: 5. This CDR3 has 15 residues. The germline gives CDR1 LGHNA, CDR2 YSLEER. The CDR3 sequence: CASSPSGGTIDTQYF. CDR3 coding DNA: TGCGCCAGCAGCCCTAGCGGGGGGACCATAGATACGCAGTATTTT.

This clonotype was seen repeatedly, ten times or more. The chain has TRBV7-2 and TRBJ2-4; 13 bases match TRBD2. CDR1 SGHTA and CDR2 FQGNSA come from the germline V gene. The CDR3 spans 17 residues. Germline trimming cut 6 bases from V and 6 bases from J; bases unmatched to any gene: 11. CDR3 sequence (DNA): TGTGCCAGCAGTCGGACCACTAGCGGGGGGGCAATAAACATTCAGTACTTC. Encoded protein: CASSRTTSGGAINIQYF.

This clonotype was recorded a few times. The V call is TRBV11-2, the J call TRBJ1-1; a weak D match, TRBD1 (6 bases). V was trimmed by 2 bases and J by 11 bases, leaving 18 bases between them. This CDR3 comprises 14 residues. Germline V gene data show CDR1 as SGHAT and CDR2 as FQNNGV. This CDR3 is CASSLYDRTPLAFF. The CDR3 DNA follows: TGTGCCAGCAGCTTATATGACAGGACCCCTTTGGCTTTCTTT.

The gene calls are TRBV7-2 and TRBJ2-4, with 10 bases lining up with TRBD2. Germline V gives CDR1 SGHTA, CDR2 FQGNSA. CDR3 length: 18 amino acids. The V gene end was trimmed by 2 bases and the J gene end by 0 bases; junction bases not matched to a gene: 7. In DNA form, the CDR3 reads TGTGCCAGCAGCTTATCTAGCGGGGGTACTCTAGCCAAAAACATTCAGTACTTC. Its protein is CASSLSSGGTLAKNIQYF.

This sequence joins TRBV9 and TRBJ1-4; possible D gene TRBD1, 5 bases. Trimming stripped 4 bases from V and 3 bases from J, with 7 bases between. CDR3 length equals 13 residues. CDR1 and CDR2 (germline): SGDLS, YYNGEE. DNA of the CDR3: TGTGCCAGCAGCAAGACAGCTAATGAAAAACTGTTTTTT. Its protein is CASSKTANEKLFF. The full variable domain, its missing parts supplied by reference TRBV9 and TRBJ1-4, is DSGVTQTPKHLITATGQRVTLRCSPRSGDLSVYWYQQSLDQGLQFLIQYYNGEERAKGNILERFSAQQFPDLHSELNLSSLELGDSALYFCASSKTANEKLFFGSGTQLSVL.

The V gene is TRBV29-1, the J gene TRBJ1-6, with D perhaps matching TRBD1 (6 bases). In germline, CDR1 is SQVTM, CDR2 ANQGSEA. Trimming pared 4 bases from V and 9 bases from J, leaving 16 bases between. This CDR3 contains 14 residues. CDR3 DNA: TGCAGCGTTGGGGAGTCGGGGGCTGGTTCACCCCTCCACTTT. Translated: CSVGESGAGSPLHF.

The V and J genes are TRBV5-1 and TRBJ1-2; 7 bases are a match to TRBD1. The germline V gene has CDR1 SGHRS and CDR2 YFSETQ. The CDR3 extends over 17 amino acids. J was trimmed by 5 bases and V by 0 bases; bases with no gene match: 13. The CDR3 sequence: CASSLGDRAQLQYGYTF. The CDR3 nucleotides read TGCGCCAGCAGCTTGGGAGACAGGGCCCAGCTACAATATGGCTACACCTTC.

The chain recombines TRBV25-1 with TRBJ2-5; weak D call: TRBD1 (7 bases). Germline lookup yields CDR1 MGHDK and CDR2 SYGVNS. Trimming took 2 bases from V and 4 from J, leaving 11 bases between them. CDR3 size: 14 residues. In DNA, the CDR3 is TGTGCCAGCAGTGAAGGAGGGGGCCGAGAGACCCAGTACTTC. As protein: CASSEGGGRETQYF.

This rearrangement joins TRBV5-1 to TRBJ2-3, with 9 bases matching TRBD2. The CDR3 runs 15 residues. CDR1 is SGHRS, CDR2 YFSETQ, per germline. After removal of 5 bases from V and 2 bases from J, the junction contained 6 bases not matched to a gene. This chain's CDR3 is CASRASGDITDTQYF. The CDR3 DNA reads TGCGCCAGCAGGGCTAGCGGGGACATCACAGATACGCAGTATTTT.